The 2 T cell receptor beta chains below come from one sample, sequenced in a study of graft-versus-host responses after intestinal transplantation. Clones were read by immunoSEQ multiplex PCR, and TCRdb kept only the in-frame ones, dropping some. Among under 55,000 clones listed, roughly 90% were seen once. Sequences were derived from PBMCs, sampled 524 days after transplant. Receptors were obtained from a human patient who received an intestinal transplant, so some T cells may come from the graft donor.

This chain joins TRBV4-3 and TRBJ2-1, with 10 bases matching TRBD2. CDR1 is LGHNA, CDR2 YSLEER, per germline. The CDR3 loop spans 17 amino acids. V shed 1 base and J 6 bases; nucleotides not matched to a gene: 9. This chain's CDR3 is CASSQGLLLAGVNEQFF. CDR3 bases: TGCGCCAGCAGCCAAGGTCTGTTGCTAGCGGGAGTCAATGAGCAGTTCTTC.

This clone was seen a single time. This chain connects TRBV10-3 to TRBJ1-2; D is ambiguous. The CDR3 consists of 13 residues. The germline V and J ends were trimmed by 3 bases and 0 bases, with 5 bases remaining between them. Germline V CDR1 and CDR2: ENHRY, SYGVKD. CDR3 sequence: CAISERSNYGYTF. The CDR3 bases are TGTGCCATCAGTGAAAGGTCTAACTATGGCTACACCTTC.